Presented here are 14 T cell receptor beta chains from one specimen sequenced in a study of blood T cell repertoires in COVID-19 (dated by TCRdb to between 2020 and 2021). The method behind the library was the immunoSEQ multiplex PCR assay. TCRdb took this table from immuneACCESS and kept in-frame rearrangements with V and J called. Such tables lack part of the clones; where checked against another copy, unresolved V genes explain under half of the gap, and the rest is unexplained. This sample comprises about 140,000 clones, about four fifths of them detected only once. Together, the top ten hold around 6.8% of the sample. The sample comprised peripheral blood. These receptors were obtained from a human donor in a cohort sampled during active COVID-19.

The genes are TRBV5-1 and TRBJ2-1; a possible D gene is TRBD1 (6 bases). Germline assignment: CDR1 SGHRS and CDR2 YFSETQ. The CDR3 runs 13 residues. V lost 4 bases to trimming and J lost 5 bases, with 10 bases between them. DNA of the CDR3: TGCGCCAGCAGCAGGGACAACAACAATGAGCAGTTCTTC. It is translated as CASSRDNNNEQFF.

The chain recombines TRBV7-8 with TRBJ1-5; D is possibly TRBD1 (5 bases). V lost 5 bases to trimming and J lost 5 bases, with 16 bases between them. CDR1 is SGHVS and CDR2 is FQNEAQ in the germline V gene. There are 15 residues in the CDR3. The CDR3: CASSVRQGFDQPQHF. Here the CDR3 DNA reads TGTGCCAGCAGCGTTAGGCAGGGATTTGATCAGCCCCAGCATTTT.

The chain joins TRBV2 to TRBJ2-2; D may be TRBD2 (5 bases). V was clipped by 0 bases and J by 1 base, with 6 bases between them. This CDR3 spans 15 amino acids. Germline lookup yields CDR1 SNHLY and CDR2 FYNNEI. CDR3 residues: CASSEAGVNTGELFF. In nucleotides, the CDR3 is TGTGCCAGCAGTGAAGCGGGAGTGAACACCGGGGAGCTGTTTTTT.

The CDR3 region is CASSQDCGGHTYEQYF. The CDR3 nucleotides read TGTGCCAGCAGCCAAGACTGCGGGGGACACACCTACGAGCAGTACTTC. V gene TRBV3-1 (or the pseudogene TRBV3-2) combines with J gene TRBJ2-7; D perhaps matches TRBD2 (7 bases). CDR1 is LGHDT and CDR2 is YNNKEL in the germline V gene (reference sequence). Trimming cost V 0 bases and J 2 bases, with 14 bases left between them. The CDR3 consists of 16 residues.

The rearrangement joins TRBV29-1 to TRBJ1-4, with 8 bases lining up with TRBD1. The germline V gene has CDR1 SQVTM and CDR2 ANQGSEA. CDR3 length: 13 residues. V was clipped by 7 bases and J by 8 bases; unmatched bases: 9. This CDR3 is CSAVTGGEEKLFF. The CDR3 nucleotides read TGCAGCGCAGTTACAGGGGGTGAAGAAAAACTGTTTTTT.

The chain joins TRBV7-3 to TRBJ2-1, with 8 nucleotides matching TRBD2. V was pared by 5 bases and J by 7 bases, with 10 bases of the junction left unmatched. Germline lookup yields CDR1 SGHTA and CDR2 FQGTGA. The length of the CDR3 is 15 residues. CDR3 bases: TGTGCCAGCAGCGCGCAGACTAGCGTGGGAAATGAGCAGTTCTTC. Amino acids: CASSAQTSVGNEQFF.

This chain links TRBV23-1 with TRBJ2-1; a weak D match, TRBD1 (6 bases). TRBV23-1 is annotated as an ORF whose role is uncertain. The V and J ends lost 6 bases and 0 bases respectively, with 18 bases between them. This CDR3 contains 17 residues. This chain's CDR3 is CASRPRTARYSYNEQFF. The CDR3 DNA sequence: TGCGCCAGCAGACCCCGGACAGCCAGATACTCCTACAATGAGCAGTTCTTC.

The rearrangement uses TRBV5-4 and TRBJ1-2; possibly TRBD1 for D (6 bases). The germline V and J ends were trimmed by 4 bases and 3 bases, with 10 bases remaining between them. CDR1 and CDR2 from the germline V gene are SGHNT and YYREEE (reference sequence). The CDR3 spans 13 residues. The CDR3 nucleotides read TGTGCCAGCAGCCCGGACAGAGACTATGGCTACACCTTC. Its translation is CASSPDRDYGYTF.

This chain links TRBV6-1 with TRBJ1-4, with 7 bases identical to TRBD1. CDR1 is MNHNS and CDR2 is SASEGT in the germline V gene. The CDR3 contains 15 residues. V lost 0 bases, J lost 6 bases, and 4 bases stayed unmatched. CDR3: CASSEAQGGHEKLFF. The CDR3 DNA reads TGTGCCAGCAGTGAAGCGCAGGGGGGACATGAAAAACTGTTTTTT.

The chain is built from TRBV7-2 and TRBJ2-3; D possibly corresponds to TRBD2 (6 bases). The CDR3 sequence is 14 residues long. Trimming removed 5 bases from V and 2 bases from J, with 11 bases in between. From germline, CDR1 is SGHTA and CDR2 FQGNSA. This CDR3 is CASSTGLPTDTQYF. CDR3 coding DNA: TGTGCCAGCAGCACTGGACTACCCACAGATACGCAGTATTTT.

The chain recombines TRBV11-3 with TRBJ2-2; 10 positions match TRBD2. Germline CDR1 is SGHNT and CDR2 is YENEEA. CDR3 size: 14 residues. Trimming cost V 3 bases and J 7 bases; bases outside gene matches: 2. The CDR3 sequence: CASSFASGGGELFF. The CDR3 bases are TGTGCCAGCAGCTTCGCTAGCGGGGGCGGGGAGCTGTTTTTT.

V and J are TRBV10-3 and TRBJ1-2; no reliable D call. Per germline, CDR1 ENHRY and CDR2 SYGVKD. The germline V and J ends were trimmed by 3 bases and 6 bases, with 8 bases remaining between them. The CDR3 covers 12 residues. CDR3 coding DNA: TGTGCCATCAGTGATGGGAGCCATGGCTACACCTTC. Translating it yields CAISDGSHGYTF.

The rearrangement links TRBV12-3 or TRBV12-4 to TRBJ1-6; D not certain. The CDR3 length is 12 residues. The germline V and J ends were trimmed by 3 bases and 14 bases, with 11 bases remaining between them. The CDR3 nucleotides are TGTGCCAGCAGTTTGCAGGTGTCGACCCTCCACTTT. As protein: CASSLQVSTLHF.

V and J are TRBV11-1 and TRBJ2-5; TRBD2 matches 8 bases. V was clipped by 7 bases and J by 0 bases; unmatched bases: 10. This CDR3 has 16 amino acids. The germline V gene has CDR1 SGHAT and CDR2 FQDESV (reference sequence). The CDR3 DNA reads TGTGCCAGCACATCGGGGCGGGGGGCCAACCAAGAGACCCAGTACTTC. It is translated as CASTSGRGANQETQYF.